This T cell receptor (beta chain) was obtained from a study of regulatory T cells in long-lasting Graves disease. The time point: persistent/refractory GD, antithyroid drugs over 5 years with positive TRAb. PBMC RNA was the source of the TCR library. The CDR3 totals 13 residues. The V and J ends lost 0 bases and 7 bases respectively, with 7 bases between them. Germline CDR1 is ENHRY and CDR2 is SYGVKD. This clonotype was counted ten times or more. Its antigen is unidentified. Overall study findings and caveats: The number of shared public clonotypes was higher in persistent patients (roughly 3,000) than new patients (966).

Relying on iRepertoire HTBI primers and Arm-PCR of CDR3 regions, the team built TCR beta libraries. In the original analysis: The samples included around 64 TRBV and over 13 TRBJ segments. In TCRdb, the multiplex PCR reads were re-called with MiXCR into one record per CDR3 protein. TCRdb's processing, not the authors', yielded these V and J calls. The sample includes roughly 400,000 distinct CDR3 sequences, approximately 22% of them seen just once. Specimen: peripheral blood mononuclear cells (PBMCs), collected when the disease was refractory, from a patient treated with antithyroid drugs. The TCR originated in a female donor with Graves disease. The genes are TRBV10-3 and TRBJ1-5, with no clear D. Written as DNA, the CDR3 is TGTGCCATCAGTGAGTCGAGATTCCAGCCCCAGCATTTT. This encodes CAISESRFQPQHF.